This T cell receptor beta chain comes out of a study of technical replicates of blood from a handful of donors. Clones were sequenced by immunoSEQ multiplex PCR, and TCRdb holds only the in-frame ones, with some missing. The data contain around 100,000 clones, approximately 96% of them singletons. V was cut by 3 bases and J by 4 bases, with 12 bases left in between. This CDR3 comprises 14 residues. Germline V gene data show CDR1 as LNHDA and CDR2 as SQIVND (reference sequence). The sequencing sample was made of T cells isolated from PBMCs. The clonotype was recovered from a human donor in good health. The chain joins TRBV19 to TRBJ1-2; D is possibly TRBD1 (5 bases). The CDR3 loop is CASSIRVLSYGYTF. The CDR3 DNA sequence: TGTGCCAGTAGTATCAGGGTGCTGTCCTATGGCTACACCTTC.